The 2 T cell receptor beta chains below all came from one sample that was sequenced in a study of control samples from healthy donors and cancer patients. Measured with immunoSEQ multiplex PCR; TCRdb has only the in-frame clones, and not every one. The sample lists about 72,000 clones, approximately 92% seen once, with 5% to 6.5% in the top ten. Sample: blood. The receptors here all came from a woman aged 55-75 years in good health.

The V call is TRBV27, the J call TRBJ2-3; TRBD2 matches 14 bases. CDR1 and CDR2 (germline): MNHEY, SMNVEV (reference sequence). After removal of 6 bases from V and 6 bases from J, the junction contained 8 bases not matched to a gene. CDR3 length: 16 residues. CDR3 nucleotides: TGTGCCAGCAGCTTTAGACTAGCGGGAGGGCCGGATACGCAGTATTTT. Its protein product is CASSFRLAGGPDTQYF.

The rearrangement uses TRBV6-5 and TRBJ2-2; 7 nucleotides match TRBD1. The CDR3 is 13 residues long. Germline loops: CDR1 MNHEY, CDR2 SVGAGI. Trimming at V came to 6 bases and at J to 7 bases, leaving 5 bases not matched to a gene. CDR3 in DNA: TGTGCCAGCAGGACAGGGTTACACGGGGAGCTGTTTTTT. This translates into CASRTGLHGELFF.